This T cell receptor (beta chain) was identified during a study of cytomegalovirus exposure and HLA in healthy donors. This PCR relied on a set of 60 Vbeta primers and 13 Jbeta primers. Assay used: immunoSEQ multiplex PCR; TCRdb lists only in-frame clones, some missing. The sample consists of fewer than 250,000 clones, roughly 70% of them appearing once. The CDR3 loop spans 12 amino acids. Germline V gene sequence: CDR1 WSHSY, CDR2 SAAADI. Trimming pared 5 bases from V and 4 bases from J, leaving 9 bases between. The chain links TRBV10-2 to TRBJ2-7; D is perhaps TRBD2 (6 bases). The source is a woman in her twenties or thirties in good health and CMV-seronegative. Sequenced sample: PBMCs. As DNA, the CDR3 is TGCGCCAGCAGTATGGGGGGATACGAGCAGTACTTC. Amino acid sequence: CASSMGGYEQYF.